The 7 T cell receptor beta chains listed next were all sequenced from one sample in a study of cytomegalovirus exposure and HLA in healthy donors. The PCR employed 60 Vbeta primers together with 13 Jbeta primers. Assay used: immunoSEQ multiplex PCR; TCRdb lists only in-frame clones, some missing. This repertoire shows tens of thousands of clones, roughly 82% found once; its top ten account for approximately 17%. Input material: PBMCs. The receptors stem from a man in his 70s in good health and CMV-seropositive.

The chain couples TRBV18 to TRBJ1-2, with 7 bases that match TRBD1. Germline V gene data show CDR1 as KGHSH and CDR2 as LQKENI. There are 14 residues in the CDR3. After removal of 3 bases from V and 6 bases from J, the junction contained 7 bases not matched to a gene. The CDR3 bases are TGTGCCAGCTCACCCCGAGGAGGGGGCGATGGCTACACCTTC. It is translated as CASSPRGGGDGYTF.

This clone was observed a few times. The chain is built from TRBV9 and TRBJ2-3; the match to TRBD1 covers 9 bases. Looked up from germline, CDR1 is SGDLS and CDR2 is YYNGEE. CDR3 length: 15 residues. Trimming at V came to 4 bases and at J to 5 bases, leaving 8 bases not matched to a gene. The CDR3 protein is CASSTPGQGLDTQYF. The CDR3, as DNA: TGTGCCAGCAGCACCCCGGGACAGGGATTAGATACGCAGTATTTT. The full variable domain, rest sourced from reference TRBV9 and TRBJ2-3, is DSGVTQTPKHLITATGQRVTLRCSPRSGDLSVYWYQQSLDQGLQFLIQYYNGEERAKGNILERFSAQQFPDLHSELNLSSLELGDSALYFCASSTPGQGLDTQYFGPGTRLTVL.

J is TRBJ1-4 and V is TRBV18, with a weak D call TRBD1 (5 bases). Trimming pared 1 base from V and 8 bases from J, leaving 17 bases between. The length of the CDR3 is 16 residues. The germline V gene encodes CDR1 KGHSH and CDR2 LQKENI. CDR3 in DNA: TGTGCCAGCTCACCACGTAGTTCAGGGTATGAGGAAAAACTGTTTTTT. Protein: CASSPRSSGYEEKLFF. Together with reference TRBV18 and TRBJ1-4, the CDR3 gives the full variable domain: NAGVMQNPRHLVRRRGQEARLRCSPMKGHSHVYWYRQLPEEGLKFMVYLQKENIIDESGMPKERFSAEFPKEGPSILRIQQVVRGDSAAYFCASSPRSSGYEEKLFFGSGTQLSVL.

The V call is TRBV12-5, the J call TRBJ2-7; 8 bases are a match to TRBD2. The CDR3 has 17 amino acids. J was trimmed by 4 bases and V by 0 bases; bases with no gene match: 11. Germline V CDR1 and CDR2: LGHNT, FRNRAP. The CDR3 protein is CASGLVIGGTSQYEQYF. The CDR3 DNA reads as TGTGCTAGTGGTTTGGTAATTGGCGGGACTAGTCAGTACGAGCAGTACTTC. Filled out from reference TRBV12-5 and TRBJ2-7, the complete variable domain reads DARVTQTPRHKVTEMGQEVTMRCQPILGHNTVFWYRQTMMQGLELLAYFRNRAPLDDSGMPKDRFSAEMPDATLATLKIQPSEPRDSAVYFCASGLVIGGTSQYEQYFGPGTRLTVT.

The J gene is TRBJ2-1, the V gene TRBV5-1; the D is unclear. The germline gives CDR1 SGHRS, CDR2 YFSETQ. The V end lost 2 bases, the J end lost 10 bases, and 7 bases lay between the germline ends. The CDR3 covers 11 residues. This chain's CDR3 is CASSLDWEQFF. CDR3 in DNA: TGCGCCAGCAGCTTAGACTGGGAGCAGTTCTTC.

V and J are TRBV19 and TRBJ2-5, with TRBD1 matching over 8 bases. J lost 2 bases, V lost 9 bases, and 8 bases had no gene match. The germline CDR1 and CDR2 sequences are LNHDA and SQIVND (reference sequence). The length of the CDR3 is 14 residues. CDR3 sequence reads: CASRDRGGQETQYF. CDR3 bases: TGTGCCAGCCGAGACAGGGGCGGTCAAGAGACCCAGTACTTC.

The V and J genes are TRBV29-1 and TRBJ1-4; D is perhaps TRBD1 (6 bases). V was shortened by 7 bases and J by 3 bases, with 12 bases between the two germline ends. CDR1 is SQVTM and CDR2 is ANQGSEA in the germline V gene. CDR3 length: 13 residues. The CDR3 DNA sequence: TGCAGCGCCGGGGGGGGGCCTAATGAAAAACTGTTTTTT. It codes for CSAGGGPNEKLFF.